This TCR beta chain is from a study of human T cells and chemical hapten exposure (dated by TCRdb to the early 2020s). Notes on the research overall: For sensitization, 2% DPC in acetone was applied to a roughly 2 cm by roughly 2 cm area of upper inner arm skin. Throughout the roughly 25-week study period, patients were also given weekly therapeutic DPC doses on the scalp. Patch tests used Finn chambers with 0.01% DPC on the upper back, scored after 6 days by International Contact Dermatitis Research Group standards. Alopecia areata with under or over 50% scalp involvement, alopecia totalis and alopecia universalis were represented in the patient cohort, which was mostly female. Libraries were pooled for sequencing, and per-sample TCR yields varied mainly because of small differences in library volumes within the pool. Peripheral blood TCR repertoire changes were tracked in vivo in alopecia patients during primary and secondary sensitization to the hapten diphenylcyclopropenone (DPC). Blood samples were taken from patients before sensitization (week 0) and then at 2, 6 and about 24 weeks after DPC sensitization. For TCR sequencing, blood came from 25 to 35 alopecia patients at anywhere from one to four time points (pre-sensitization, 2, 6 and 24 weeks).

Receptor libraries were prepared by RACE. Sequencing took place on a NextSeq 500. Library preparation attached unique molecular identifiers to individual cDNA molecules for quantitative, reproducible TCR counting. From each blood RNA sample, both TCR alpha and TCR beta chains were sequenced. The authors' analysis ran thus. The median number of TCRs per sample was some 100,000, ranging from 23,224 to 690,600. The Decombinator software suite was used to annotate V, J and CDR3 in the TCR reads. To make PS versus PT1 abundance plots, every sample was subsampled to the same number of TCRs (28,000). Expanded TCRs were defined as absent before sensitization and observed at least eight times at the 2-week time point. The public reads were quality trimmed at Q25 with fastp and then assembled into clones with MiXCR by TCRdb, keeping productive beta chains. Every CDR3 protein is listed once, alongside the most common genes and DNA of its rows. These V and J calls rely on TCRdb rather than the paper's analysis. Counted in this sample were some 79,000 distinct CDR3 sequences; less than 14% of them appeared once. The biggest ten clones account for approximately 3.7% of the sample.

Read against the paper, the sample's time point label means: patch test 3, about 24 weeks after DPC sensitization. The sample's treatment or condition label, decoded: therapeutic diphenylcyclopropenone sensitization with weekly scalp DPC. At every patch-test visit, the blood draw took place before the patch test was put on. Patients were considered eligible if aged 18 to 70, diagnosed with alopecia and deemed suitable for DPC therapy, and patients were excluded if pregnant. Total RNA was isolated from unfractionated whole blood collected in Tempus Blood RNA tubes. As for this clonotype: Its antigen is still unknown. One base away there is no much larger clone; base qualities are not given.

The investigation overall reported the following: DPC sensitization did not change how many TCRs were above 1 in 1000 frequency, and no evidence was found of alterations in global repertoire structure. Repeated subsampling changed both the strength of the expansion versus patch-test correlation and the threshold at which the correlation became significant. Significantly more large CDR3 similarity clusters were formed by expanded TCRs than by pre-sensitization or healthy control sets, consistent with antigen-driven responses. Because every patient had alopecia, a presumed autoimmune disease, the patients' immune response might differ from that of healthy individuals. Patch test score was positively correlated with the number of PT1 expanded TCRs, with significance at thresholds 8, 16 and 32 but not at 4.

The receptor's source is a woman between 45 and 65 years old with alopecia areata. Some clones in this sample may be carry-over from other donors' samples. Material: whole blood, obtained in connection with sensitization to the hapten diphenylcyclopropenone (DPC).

The nucleotide sequence is TGTGCCAGCAGTCCCCCCCAATACAATGAGCAGTTCTTC. Its coded protein is CASSPPQYNEQFF. The V and J genes are TRBV6-5 and TRBJ2-1; the D gene identity is not certain. From the cysteine through the phenylalanine, the CDR3 covers 13 amino acids. The only DNA kept is the CDR3, 39 bases in frame from the first base. CDR1 and CDR2 (MNHEY, SVGAGI) derive from the germline V gene. A distance of 9 bases separates the germline ends of V and J, which lose 5 bases and 4 bases respectively.